Listed below are T cell receptor beta chains from one sample, sequenced in a study of Graves' ophthalmopathy and Graves' hyperthyroidism. TCRdb independently ran MiXCR on the multiplex PCR reads; one entry per CDR3 protein. The sample carries approximately 700,000 distinct CDR3 sequences, over 40% recorded once. The sequenced sample consisted of peripheral blood. These receptors all stem from an adult man with Graves' ophthalmopathy. CDR3s include the opening cysteine and the closing phenylalanine or tryptophan. The D gene is left open where the match is weak. Only part of the rows carry a size: once, few, many, or a class if the clone is expanded.

J gene	D gene	V gene	clone size	CDR3 protein	CDR3 DNA
TRBJ1-1	NA	TRBV7-1	NA	CASSSPSSPDRLGTEAFF	TGTGCCAGCAGCTCACCCAGTAGCCCGGACAGACTGGGAACTGAAGCTTTCTTT
TRBJ1-5	TRBD1	TRBV13	many	CASSLGDRGSNQPQHF	TGTGCCAGCAGCTTAGGGGACAGGGGGAGTAATCAGCCCCAGCATTTT
TRBJ2-6	NA	TRBV12-3/TRBV12-4	once	CASMQGSGANVLTF	TGTGCCAGCATGCAGGGATCCGGGGCCAACGTCCTGACTTTC
TRBJ2-7	NA	TRBV29-1	NA	CSVAVVERSEQYF	TGCAGCGTTGCAGTGGTAGAACGGAGTGAGCAGTACTTC
TRBJ2-5	TRBD1	TRBV7-9	NA	CASSQDRAAQYF	TGTGCCAGCAGCCAGGACAGGGCGGCCCAGTACTTC
TRBJ1-1	NA	TRBV11-2	many	CASSFSGGASEAFF	TGTGCCAGCAGCTTTTCGGGGGGGGCGAGTGAAGCTTTCTTT
TRBJ2-6	TRBD1	TRBV2	many	CASKGQGNSGANVLTF	TGTGCCAGCAAAGGACAGGGGAACTCTGGGGCCAACGTCCTGACTTTC
TRBJ2-1	NA	TRBV24-1	NA	CATSDLLDPNEQFF	TGTGCCACCAGTGACCTCCTCGACCCCAATGAGCAGTTCTTC
TRBJ1-3	NA	TRBV7-2	many	CASSVDGGHGDTIYF	TGTGCCAGCAGCGTAGATGGGGGGCATGGGGACACCATATATTTT
TRBJ1-1	TRBD1	TRBV2	many	CASSDRGLTEAFF	TGTGCCAGCAGTGACAGGGGGCTAACTGAAGCTTTCTTT
TRBJ1-6	NA	TRBV6-2/TRBV6-3	many	CASSYTLLGSPLHF	TGTGCCAGCAGTTACACCCTCTTGGGTTCACCCCTCCACTTT
TRBJ1-1	TRBD1	TRBV6-6	few	CASSSGQGITEAFF	TGTGCCAGCAGTTCGGGACAGGGGATTACTGAAGCTTTCTTT
TRBJ1-2	TRBD1	TRBV12-3/TRBV12-4	NA	CASGLNTGTESPTNYGYTF	TGTGCTAGTGGTTTAAATACCGGGACAGAAAGCCCTACGAACTATGGCTACACCTTC
TRBJ1-5	NA	TRBV6-1	many	CASTGGIRNQPQHF	TGTGCCAGCACGGGGGGTATACGCAATCAGCCCCAGCATTTT
TRBJ1-6	NA	TRBV11-2	NA	CASSPQKGAQNSPLHF	TGTGCCAGCAGCCCTCAGAAAGGGGCGCAGAATTCACCCCTCCACTTT
TRBJ1-4	NA	TRBV2	many	CASSATIQAYEKLFF	TGTGCCAGCAGTGCCACCATACAAGCCTATGAAAAACTGTTTTTT